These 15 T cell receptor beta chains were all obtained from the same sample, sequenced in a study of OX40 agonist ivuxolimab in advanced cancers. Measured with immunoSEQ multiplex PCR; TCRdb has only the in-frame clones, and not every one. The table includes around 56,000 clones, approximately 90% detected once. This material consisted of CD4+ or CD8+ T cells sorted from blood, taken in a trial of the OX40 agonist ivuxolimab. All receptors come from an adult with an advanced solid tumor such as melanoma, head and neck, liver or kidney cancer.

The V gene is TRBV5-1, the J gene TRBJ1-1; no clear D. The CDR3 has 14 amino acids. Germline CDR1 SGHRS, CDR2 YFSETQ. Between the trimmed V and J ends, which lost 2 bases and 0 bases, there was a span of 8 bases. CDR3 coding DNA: TGCGCCAGCAGCTTAGGCAGTTTGAACACTGAAGCTTTCTTT. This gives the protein CASSLGSLNTEAFF.

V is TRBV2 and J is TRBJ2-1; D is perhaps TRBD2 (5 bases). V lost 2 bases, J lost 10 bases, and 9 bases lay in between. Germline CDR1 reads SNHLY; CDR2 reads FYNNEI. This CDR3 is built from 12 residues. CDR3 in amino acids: CASSETRREQFF. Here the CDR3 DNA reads TGTGCCAGCAGTGAAACCCGGAGGGAGCAGTTCTTC. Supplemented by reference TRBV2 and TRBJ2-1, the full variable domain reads EPEVTQTPSHQVTQMGQEVILRCVPISNHLYFYWYRQILGQKVEFLVSFYNNEISEKSEIFDDQFSVERPDGSNFTLKIRSTKLEDSAMYFCASSETRREQFFGPGTRLTVL.

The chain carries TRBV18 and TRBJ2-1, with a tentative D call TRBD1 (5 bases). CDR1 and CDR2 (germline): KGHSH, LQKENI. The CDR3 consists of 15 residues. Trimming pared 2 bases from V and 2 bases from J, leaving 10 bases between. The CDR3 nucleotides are TGTGCCAGCTCACCAACCTTGGACACCTACAATGAGCAGTTCTTC. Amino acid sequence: CASSPTLDTYNEQFF.

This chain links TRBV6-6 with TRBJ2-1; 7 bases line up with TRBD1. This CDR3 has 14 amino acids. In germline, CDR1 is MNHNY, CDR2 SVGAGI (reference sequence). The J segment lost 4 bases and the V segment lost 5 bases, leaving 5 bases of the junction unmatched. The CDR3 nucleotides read TGTGCCAGCAGTCCCGGGACAGCTTACAATGAGCAGTTCTTC. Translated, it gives CASSPGTAYNEQFF.

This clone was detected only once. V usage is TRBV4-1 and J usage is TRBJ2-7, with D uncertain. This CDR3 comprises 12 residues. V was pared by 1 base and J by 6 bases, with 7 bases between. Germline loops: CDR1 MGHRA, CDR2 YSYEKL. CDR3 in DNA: TGCGCCAGCAGCCAAGTAACCCGCGAGCAGTACTTC. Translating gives CASSQVTREQYF.

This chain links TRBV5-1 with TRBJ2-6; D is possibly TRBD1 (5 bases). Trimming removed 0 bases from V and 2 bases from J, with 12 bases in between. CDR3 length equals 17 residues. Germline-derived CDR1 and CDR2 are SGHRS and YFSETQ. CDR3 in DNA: TGCGCCAGCAGCTTGGGGCAGGGTGACACTGGGGCCAACGTCCTGACTTTC. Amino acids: CASSLGQGDTGANVLTF.

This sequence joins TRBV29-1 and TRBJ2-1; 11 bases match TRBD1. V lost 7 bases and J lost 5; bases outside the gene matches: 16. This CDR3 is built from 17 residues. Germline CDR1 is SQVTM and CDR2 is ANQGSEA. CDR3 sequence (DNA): TGCAGCGCCCGCCCCCCTCACCGGGACAGGGGGAACAATGAGCAGTTCTTC. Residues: CSARPPHRDRGNNEQFF.

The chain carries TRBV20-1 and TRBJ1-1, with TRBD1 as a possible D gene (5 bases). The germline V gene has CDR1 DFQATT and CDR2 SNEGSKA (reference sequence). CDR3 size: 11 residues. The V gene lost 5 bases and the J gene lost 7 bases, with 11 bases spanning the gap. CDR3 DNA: TGCAGTGCTGCCAGGGAGGTTGAAGCTTTCTTT. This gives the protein CSAAREVEAFF.

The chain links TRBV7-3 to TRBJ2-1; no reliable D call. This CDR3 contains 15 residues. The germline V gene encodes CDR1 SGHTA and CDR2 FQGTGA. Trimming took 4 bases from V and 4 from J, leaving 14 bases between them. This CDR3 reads CASSSDPMTYNEQFF. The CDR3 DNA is TGTGCCAGCAGCTCCGACCCAATGACGTACAATGAGCAGTTCTTC.

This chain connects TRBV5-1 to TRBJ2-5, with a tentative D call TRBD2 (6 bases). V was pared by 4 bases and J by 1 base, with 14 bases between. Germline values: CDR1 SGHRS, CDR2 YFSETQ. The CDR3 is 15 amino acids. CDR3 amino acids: CASSPGGLGQETQYF. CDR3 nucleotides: TGCGCCAGCAGCCCCGGGGGACTTGGCCAAGAGACCCAGTACTTC.

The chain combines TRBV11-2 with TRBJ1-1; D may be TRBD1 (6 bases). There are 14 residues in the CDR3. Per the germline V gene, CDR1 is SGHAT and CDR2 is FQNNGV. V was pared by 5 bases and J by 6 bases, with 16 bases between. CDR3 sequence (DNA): TGTGCCAGCAGCCTTACGGACACAGGGTCTGAAGCTTTCTTT. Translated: CASSLTDTGSEAFF. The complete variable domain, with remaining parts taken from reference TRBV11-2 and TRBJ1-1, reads EAGVAQSPRYKIIEKRQSVAFWCNPISGHATLYWYQQILGQGPKLLIQFQNNGVVDDSQLPKDRFSAERLKGVDSTLKIQPAKLEDSAVYLCASSLTDTGSEAFFGQGTRLTVV.

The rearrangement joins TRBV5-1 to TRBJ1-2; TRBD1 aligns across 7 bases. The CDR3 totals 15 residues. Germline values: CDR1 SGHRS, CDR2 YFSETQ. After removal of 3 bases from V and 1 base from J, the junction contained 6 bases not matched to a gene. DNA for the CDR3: TGCGCCAGCAGCTCACAGGGGACCAATAACTATGGCTACACCTTC. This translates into CASSSQGTNNYGYTF.

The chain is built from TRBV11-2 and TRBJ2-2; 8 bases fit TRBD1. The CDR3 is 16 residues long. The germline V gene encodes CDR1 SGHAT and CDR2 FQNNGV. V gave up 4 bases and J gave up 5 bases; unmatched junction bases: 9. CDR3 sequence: CASSSRDRTTTGELFF. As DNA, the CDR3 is TGTGCCAGCAGCTCGAGGGACAGGACTACTACCGGGGAGCTGTTTTTT.

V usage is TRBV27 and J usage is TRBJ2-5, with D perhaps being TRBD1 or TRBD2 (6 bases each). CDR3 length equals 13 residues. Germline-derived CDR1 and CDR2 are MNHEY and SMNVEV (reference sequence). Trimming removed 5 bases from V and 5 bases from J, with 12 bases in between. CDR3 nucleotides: TGTGCCAGCAGTACCCTAGGGGGGGAGACCCAGTACTTC. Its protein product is CASSTLGGETQYF.

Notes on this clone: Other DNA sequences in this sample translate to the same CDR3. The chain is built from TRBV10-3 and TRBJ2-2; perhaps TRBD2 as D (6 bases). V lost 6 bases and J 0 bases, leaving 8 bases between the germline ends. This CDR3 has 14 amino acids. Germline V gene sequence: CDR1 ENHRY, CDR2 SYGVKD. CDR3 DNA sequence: TGTGCCATCAGGGGAGGAGCGAACACCGGGGAGCTGTTTTTT. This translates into CAIRGGANTGELFF.